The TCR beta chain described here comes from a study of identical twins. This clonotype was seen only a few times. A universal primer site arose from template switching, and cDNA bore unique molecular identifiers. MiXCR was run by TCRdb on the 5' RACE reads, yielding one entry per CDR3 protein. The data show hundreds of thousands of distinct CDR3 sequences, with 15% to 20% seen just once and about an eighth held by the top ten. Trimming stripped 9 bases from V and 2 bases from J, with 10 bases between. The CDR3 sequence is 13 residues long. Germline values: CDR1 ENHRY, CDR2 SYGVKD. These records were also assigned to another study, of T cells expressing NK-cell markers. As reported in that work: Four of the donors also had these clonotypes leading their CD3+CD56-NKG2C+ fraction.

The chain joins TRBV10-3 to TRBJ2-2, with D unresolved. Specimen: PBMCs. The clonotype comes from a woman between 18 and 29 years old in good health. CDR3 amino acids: CAIGQANTGELFF. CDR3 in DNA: TGTGCCATAGGGCAGGCAAACACCGGGGAGCTGTTTTTT.